This T cell receptor (beta chain) was sequenced for a study of OX40 agonist ivuxolimab in advanced cancers. At the level of the study: The dose of intravenous ivuxolimab that patients received every 2 weeks ranged from 0.01 to 10 mg/kg.

Notes on the study in general: Among the lowest peripheral clonal expansion occurred in 0.1-3.0 mg/kg partial responders.

In regard to this clone: Its specificity is not known.

The CDR3 consists of 13 residues. V trimming: 5 bases; J trimming: 1 base; junction bases outside the gene matches: 2. Germline CDR1 reads SGDLS; CDR2 reads YYNGEE. This table comes from immunoSEQ multiplex PCR, and its TCRdb copy is limited to in-frame clones, with some not included. The data contain about 61,000 clones, about 88% of them singletons. This specimen was CD4+ or CD8+ T cells sorted from blood, taken in a trial of the OX40 agonist ivuxolimab. The J gene is TRBJ1-1, the V gene TRBV9; TRBD1 aligns across 7 bases. The origin of this receptor is an adult with an advanced solid tumor such as melanoma, head and neck, liver or kidney cancer. This CDR3 is CASSWTGNTEAFF. The CDR3 nucleotides read TGTGCCAGCAGTTGGACAGGGAACACTGAAGCTTTCTTT.